This record concerns one TCR beta chain sequence. What it recognizes is unknown. This entry belongs to a study of CD8 T cells in ankylosing spondylitis. Findings and limits, study-wide: A TCR beta motif made of several highly homologous variants seemed typical of ankylosing spondylitis blood. Reactive arthritis synovial fluid and blood were previously reported to contain some motif variants.

TCRdb re-derived calls from the 5' RACE reads in MiXCR, one entry per CDR3 protein. The sample contains just under 550,000 distinct CDR3 sequences, roughly 13% of which appear only once. Trimming removed 2 bases from V and 4 bases from J, with 12 bases in between. Germline loops: CDR1 MNHEY, CDR2 SVGAGI. The CDR3 sequence is 16 residues long. The chain recombines TRBV6-5 with TRBJ2-6, with D maybe TRBD1 (5 bases). The clonotype was recovered from a male donor with ankylosing spondylitis. The specimen was blood, either unsorted or a sorted T cell fraction (not recorded which). CDR3 bases: TGTGCCAGCAGTTACGTCAGGGATTCAGGGGCCAACGTCCTGACTTTC. It translates to CASSYVRDSGANVLTF.